Listed below are T cell receptor beta chains from one sample, sequenced in a study of cytomegalovirus exposure and HLA in healthy donors. Sequenced by immunoSEQ multiplex PCR; TCRdb stores in-frame clones only, minus some. The profile shows some 190,000 clones, just over 75% of them singletons. The material sequenced was PBMCs. The source of these receptors is a man between 18 and 35 years old in good health and CMV-seronegative. CDR3s include the opening cysteine and the closing phenylalanine or tryptophan. The D gene is left open where the match is weak. Clone size appears in some rows only: once, few, many, or a class for an expanded clone.

D: TRBD2; size: -; J: TRBJ2-5; V: TRBV7-3; CDR3: CASSQYGLAGEGETQYF; DNA: TGTGCCAGCAGCCAATATGGGCTAGCGGGGGAAGGAGAGACCCAGTACTTC
D: TRBD1; size: few; J: TRBJ1-1; V: TRBV19; CDR3: CASSRGQGAILEAFF; DNA: TGTGCCAGTAGTCGGGGACAGGGGGCTATCCTTGAAGCTTTCTTT
D: -; size: -; J: TRBJ2-7; V: TRBV5-1; CDR3: CASSSAPPASRGFSYEQYF; DNA: TGCGCCAGCAGCTCCGCTCCCCCCGCTTCTCGCGGGTTCTCCTACGAGCAGTACTTC
D: -; size: -; J: TRBJ1-2; V: TRBV5-4; CDR3: CASSVPEEGYGYTF; DNA: TGTGCCAGCAGCGTCCCGGAGGAGGGCTATGGCTACACCTTC
D: TRBD1; size: -; J: TRBJ2-7; V: TRBV5-1; CDR3: CASSLGPSDRDYEQYF; DNA: TGCGCCAGCAGCTTGGGTCCGTCGGACAGGGACTACGAGCAGTACTTC
D: -; size: -; J: TRBJ1-2; V: TRBV29-1; CDR3: CSVSPRAGGYTF; DNA: TGCAGCGTGAGCCCTCGAGCGGGAGGCTACACCTTC
D: -; size: -; J: TRBJ2-4; V: TRBV4-3; CDR3: CASSQGLEGTSKNIQYF; DNA: TGCGCCAGCAGCCAAGGATTAGAGGGGACTTCTAAAAACATTCAGTACTTC
D: -; size: few; J: TRBJ1-1; V: TRBV18; CDR3: CASAPAFTNTEAFF; DNA: TGTGCCAGCGCGCCCGCGTTTACGAACACTGAAGCTTTCTTT
D: -; size: -; J: TRBJ2-7; V: TRBV5-1; CDR3: CASSLSRRVHYEQYF; DNA: TGCGCCAGCAGCTTGTCCCGACGGGTACACTACGAGCAGTACTTC
D: TRBD2; size: -; J: TRBJ2-1; V: TRBV11-3; CDR3: CASSLSMSGGFFNEQFF; DNA: TGTGCCAGCAGCTTAAGTATGAGCGGGGGGTTTTTCAATGAGCAGTTCTTC
D: TRBD1; size: -; J: TRBJ2-5; V: TRBV4-3; CDR3: CASSAWTGWEETQYF; DNA: TGCGCCAGCAGCGCATGGACAGGGTGGGAAGAGACCCAGTACTTC
D: TRBD2; size: -; J: TRBJ2-1; V: TRBV9; CDR3: CASSTRDYLYNEQFF; DNA: TGTGCCAGCAGCACCCGGGACTACCTCTACAATGAGCAGTTCTTC
D: -; size: -; J: TRBJ1-1; V: TRBV6-5; CDR3: CASIKGVMNTEAFF; DNA: TGTGCCAGCATAAAGGGAGTAATGAACACTGAAGCTTTCTTT
D: -; size: -; J: TRBJ1-5; V: TRBV12-5; CDR3: CASGLGGAGAVSQPQHF; DNA: TGTGCTAGTGGTTTGGGGGGGGCGGGGGCGGTTTCTCAGCCCCAGCATTTT
D: -; size: -; J: TRBJ2-2; V: TRBV4-3; CDR3: CASSPRRAGVRGGELFF; DNA: TGCGCCAGCAGCCCTCGACGGGCAGGGGTGAGGGGCGGGGAGCTGTTTTTT
D: -; size: -; J: TRBJ1-1; V: TRBV9; CDR3: CASSVVGSNTEAFF; DNA: TGTGCCAGCAGCGTAGTCGGTTCCAACACTGAAGCTTTCTTT
D: TRBD1; size: -; J: TRBJ1-5; V: TRBV6-5; CDR3: CASKKTGANQPQHF; DNA: TGTGCCAGCAAAAAGACAGGGGCTAATCAGCCCCAGCATTTT
D: TRBD1; size: -; J: TRBJ2-7; V: TRBV5-1; CDR3: CASSSGQGYEQYF; DNA: TGCGCCAGCAGCTCCGGACAGGGCTACGAGCAGTACTTC